Listed below are T cell receptor beta chains from one sample, sequenced in a study of T cell responses to AZD1222 COVID-19 vaccine. Sequenced by immunoSEQ multiplex PCR; TCRdb stores in-frame clones only, minus some. This table holds 110,000 to 150,000 clones, roughly 90% found once. The sample in question was peripheral blood, obtained on day 0 of AZD1222 vaccination. The receptors stem from an adult in good health. Each CDR3 is given with its conserved first and last residue. The order of the fields is J gene, D gene, V gene, CDR3 protein. The D gene is left open where the match is weak.

TRBJ2-1,TRBD1,TRBV7-8,CASGRDRSYNEQFF
TRBJ1-1,TRBD1,TRBV19,CASSRGQGANTEAFF
TRBJ1-6,-,TRBV3-1/TRBV3-2,CASSQGASSPLHF
TRBJ2-7,-,TRBV5-4,CASSLRQGLNEQYF
TRBJ1-2,-,TRBV5-1,CASSLDSRANYGYTF
TRBJ1-2,-,TRBV2,CASSTQRAYGYTF
TRBJ2-2,TRBD2,TRBV5-4,CASSPDLAGVPGELFF
TRBJ2-6,-,TRBV28,CASSFTGAHSGANVLTF
TRBJ1-5,-,TRBV30,CAWSVPTQPQHF
TRBJ1-6,TRBD1,TRBV3-1/TRBV3-2,CASRTGEDSPLHF
TRBJ1-3,-,TRBV7-2,CASSSTVPGWGNTIYF
TRBJ2-7,-,TRBV6-2/TRBV6-3,CASSLTGSYEQYF
TRBJ1-2,-,TRBV28,CASSLPGPVGHGYTF
TRBJ1-4,-,TRBV6-1,CASSEASGEGNEKLFF
TRBJ2-7,TRBD2,TRBV6-1,CASSEKAGGFNEQYF
TRBJ1-6,-,TRBV6-1,CASSEAGGTRNSPLHF
TRBJ1-6,TRBD1,TRBV25-1,CASSGIGQGAVNSPLHF
TRBJ1-1,-,TRBV15,CATSRDIGQDTEAFF
TRBJ1-5,TRBD1,TRBV19,CASSPTGMGQPQHF
TRBJ2-4,-,TRBV6-5,CASSYGAELAKNIQYF
TRBJ2-1,TRBD2,TRBV4-2,CASSQDLGGLGVSNEQFF
TRBJ1-3,-,TRBV5-6,CASSLPGGGNTIYF